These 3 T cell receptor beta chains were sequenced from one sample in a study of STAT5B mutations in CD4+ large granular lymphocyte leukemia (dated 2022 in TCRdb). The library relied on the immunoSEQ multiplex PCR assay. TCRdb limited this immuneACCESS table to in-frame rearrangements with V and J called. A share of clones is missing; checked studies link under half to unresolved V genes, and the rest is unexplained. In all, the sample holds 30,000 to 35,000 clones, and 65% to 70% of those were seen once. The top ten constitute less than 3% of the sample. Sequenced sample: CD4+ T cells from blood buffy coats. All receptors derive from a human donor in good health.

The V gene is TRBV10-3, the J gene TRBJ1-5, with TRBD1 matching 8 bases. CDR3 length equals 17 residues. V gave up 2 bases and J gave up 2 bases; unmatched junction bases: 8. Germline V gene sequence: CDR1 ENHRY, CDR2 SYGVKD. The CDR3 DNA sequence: TGTGCCATCAGTGAGCGGGGTACAGGGGGGGGCAATCAGCCCCAGCATTTT. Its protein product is CAISERGTGGGNQPQHF.

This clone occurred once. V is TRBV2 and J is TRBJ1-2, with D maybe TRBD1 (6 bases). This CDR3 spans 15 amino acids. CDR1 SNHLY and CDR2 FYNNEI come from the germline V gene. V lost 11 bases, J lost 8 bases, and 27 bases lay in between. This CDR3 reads CAGALGGLPANGYTF. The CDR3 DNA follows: TGTGCCGGAGCCTTGGGGGGCCTACCTGCTAACGGCTACACCTTC.

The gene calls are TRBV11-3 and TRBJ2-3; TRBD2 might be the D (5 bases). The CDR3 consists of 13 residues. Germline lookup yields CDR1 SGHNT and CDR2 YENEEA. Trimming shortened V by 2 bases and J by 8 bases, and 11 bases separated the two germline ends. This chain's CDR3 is CASSLSLSGTQYF. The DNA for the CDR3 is TGTGCCAGCAGCTTATCCCTGAGCGGTACGCAGTATTTT.